A selection of T cell receptor beta chains follows, all from one sample in a study of T cells in Graves' hyperthyroidism and ophthalmopathy. In TCRdb, the multiplex PCR reads were re-called with MiXCR into one record per CDR3 protein. Of about 500,000 distinct CDR3 sequences in the sample, 16% are singletons; the top ten hold approximately 30%. The sequenced sample was blood. The receptors derive from a woman aged 30 to 39 with Graves' ophthalmopathy. Both conserved end residues are part of each CDR3. D genes are given only for firm matches. Size tells how often a clone was seen (once, few, many) or the class of an expanded clone, and some rows leave it out.

d_gene: TRBD1; v_gene: TRBV4-3; j_gene: TRBJ2-7; abundance: few; CDR3nt: TGCGCCAGCAGCCCAGACTCCACAGGGGCTTACGAGCAGTACTTC; CDR3aa: CASSPDSTGAYEQYF
d_gene: TRBD1; v_gene: TRBV5-6; j_gene: TRBJ1-2; abundance: .; CDR3nt: TGTGCCAGCAGCCAACTAGGGGGCAAGGATGGCTACACCTTC; CDR3aa: CASSQLGGKDGYTF
d_gene: .; v_gene: TRBV20-1; j_gene: TRBJ2-1; abundance: many; CDR3nt: TGCAGTGCTAGAGAGCCCACCCACAATGAGCAGTTCTTC; CDR3aa: CSAREPTHNEQFF
d_gene: .; v_gene: TRBV28; j_gene: TRBJ2-3; abundance: many; CDR3nt: TGTGCCAGCAGCCCAAGGGGGGGAGATACGCAGTATTTT; CDR3aa: CASSPRGGDTQYF
d_gene: TRBD1; v_gene: TRBV12-3/TRBV12-4; j_gene: TRBJ2-2; abundance: few; CDR3nt: TGTGCCAGCAGCCCGGGACAGGCTAACACCGGGGAGCTGTTTTTT; CDR3aa: CASSPGQANTGELFF
d_gene: .; v_gene: TRBV30; j_gene: TRBJ1-3; abundance: few; CDR3nt: TGTGCCTGGAGTGCTACAGGGAGAAACACCATATATTTT; CDR3aa: CAWSATGRNTIYF
d_gene: .; v_gene: TRBV4-3; j_gene: TRBJ2-5; abundance: .; CDR3nt: TGCGCCAGCAGCCAAGTCGGCGGAAAAGAGACCCAGTACTTC; CDR3aa: CASSQVGGKETQYF
d_gene: TRBD2; v_gene: TRBV11-2; j_gene: TRBJ2-3; abundance: many; CDR3nt: TGTGCCAGCAGCCCCTACCCGGGACTAAGGCGGAGATTAGAGGATACGCAGTATTTT; CDR3aa: CASSPYPGLRRRLEDTQYF
d_gene: .; v_gene: TRBV6-5; j_gene: TRBJ1-2; abundance: many; CDR3nt: TGTGCCAGCAGTTACAACGGGGGCAGGGATGGCTACACCTTC; CDR3aa: CASSYNGGRDGYTF
d_gene: TRBD1; v_gene: TRBV6-1; j_gene: TRBJ2-5; abundance: few; CDR3nt: TGTGCCAGCAGTCACCACGACGGACAGGGGGAGCACCAGTACTTC; CDR3aa: CASSHHDGQGEHQYF
d_gene: .; v_gene: TRBV28; j_gene: TRBJ2-7; abundance: .; CDR3nt: TGTGCCAGCAAGGAGGGGGCAGGAGAGGAGTACTTC; CDR3aa: CASKEGAGEEYF
d_gene: .; v_gene: TRBV10-3; j_gene: TRBJ2-7; abundance: .; CDR3nt: TGTGCCATCAGTGAGTCGGGCCTCGGGGGCTACGAGCAGTACTTC; CDR3aa: CAISESGLGGYEQYF
d_gene: .; v_gene: TRBV16; j_gene: TRBJ2-1; abundance: .; CDR3nt: TGTGCCAGCAGCCAAGGGATTGGGCCGGCGTCCTACAATGAGCAGTTCTTC; CDR3aa: CASSQGIGPASYNEQFF
d_gene: .; v_gene: TRBV28; j_gene: TRBJ1-5; abundance: many; CDR3nt: TGTGCCAGCAACTGGGGACGTCCCAATCAGCCCCAGCATTTT; CDR3aa: CASNWGRPNQPQHF
d_gene: TRBD2; v_gene: TRBV20-1; j_gene: TRBJ2-1; abundance: .; CDR3nt: TGCAGTTACCCCGGGACTAGCAGGAATGAGCAGTTCTTC; CDR3aa: CSYPGTSRNEQFF
d_gene: .; v_gene: TRBV20-1; j_gene: TRBJ2-3; abundance: many; CDR3nt: TGCAGTGCTACACTTTTTCGCAGTACGGCAGATACGCAGTATTTT; CDR3aa: CSATLFRSTADTQYF
d_gene: TRBD1; v_gene: TRBV7-9; j_gene: TRBJ2-5; abundance: .; CDR3nt: TGTGCCAGCAGCTTAGCTGCAGGGGGTCAGTACTTC; CDR3aa: CASSLAAGGQYF
d_gene: .; v_gene: TRBV29-1; j_gene: TRBJ1-1; abundance: .; CDR3nt: TGCAGCGTTGAACCCCGGCCAGGGCGTGAAGCTTTCTTT; CDR3aa: CSVEPRPGREAFF
d_gene: TRBD1; v_gene: TRBV7-9; j_gene: TRBJ1-2; abundance: many; CDR3nt: TGTGCCAGCAGCCCCGTGACAGGGGCGGGTGGCTACACCTTC; CDR3aa: CASSPVTGAGGYTF
d_gene: .; v_gene: TRBV29-1; j_gene: TRBJ1-1; abundance: many; CDR3nt: TGCAGCGTTAGGCCGGGGCGAGGGAACACTGAAGCTTTCTTT; CDR3aa: CSVRPGRGNTEAFF
d_gene: TRBD2; v_gene: TRBV11-3; j_gene: TRBJ2-1; abundance: few; CDR3nt: TGTGCCAGCAGCTTAAAACGGGGCGGGGCGGGGGGATACAATGAGCAGTTCTTC; CDR3aa: CASSLKRGGAGGYNEQFF
d_gene: .; v_gene: TRBV7-9; j_gene: TRBJ1-3; abundance: few; CDR3nt: TGTGCCAGCGAACTTACGGGGGACACCATATATTTT; CDR3aa: CASELTGDTIYF
d_gene: TRBD2; v_gene: TRBV29-1; j_gene: TRBJ2-5; abundance: few; CDR3nt: TGCAGCGTACGACTGGCGGGAGGGGAAGAGACCCAGTACTTC; CDR3aa: CSVRLAGGEETQYF
d_gene: .; v_gene: TRBV9; j_gene: TRBJ1-1; abundance: .; CDR3nt: TGTGCCAGCAGCGTAGATACGGACAGCGAAGCTTTCTTT; CDR3aa: CASSVDTDSEAFF